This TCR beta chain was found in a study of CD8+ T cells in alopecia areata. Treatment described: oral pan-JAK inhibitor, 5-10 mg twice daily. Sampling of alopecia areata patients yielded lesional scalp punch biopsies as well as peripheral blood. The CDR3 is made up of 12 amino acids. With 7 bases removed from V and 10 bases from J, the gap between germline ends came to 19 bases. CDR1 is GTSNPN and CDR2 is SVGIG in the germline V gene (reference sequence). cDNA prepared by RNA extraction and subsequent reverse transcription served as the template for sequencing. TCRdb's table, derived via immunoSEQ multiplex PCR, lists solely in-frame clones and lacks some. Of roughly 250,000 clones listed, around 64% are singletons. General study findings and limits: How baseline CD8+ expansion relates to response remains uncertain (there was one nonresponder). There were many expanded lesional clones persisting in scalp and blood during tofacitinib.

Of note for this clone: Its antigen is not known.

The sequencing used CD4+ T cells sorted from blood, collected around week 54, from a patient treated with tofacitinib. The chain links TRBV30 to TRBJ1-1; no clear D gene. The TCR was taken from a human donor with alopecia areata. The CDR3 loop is CASLGRALGAFF. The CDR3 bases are TGTGCCTCCCTAGGACGGGCCCTTGGAGCTTTCTTT. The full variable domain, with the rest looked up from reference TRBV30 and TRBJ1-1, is SQTIHQWPATLVQPVGSPLSLECTVEGTSNPNLYWYRQAAGRGLQLLFYSVGIGQISSEVPQNLSASRPQDRQFILSSKKLLLSDSGFYLCASLGRALGAFFGQGTRLTVV.